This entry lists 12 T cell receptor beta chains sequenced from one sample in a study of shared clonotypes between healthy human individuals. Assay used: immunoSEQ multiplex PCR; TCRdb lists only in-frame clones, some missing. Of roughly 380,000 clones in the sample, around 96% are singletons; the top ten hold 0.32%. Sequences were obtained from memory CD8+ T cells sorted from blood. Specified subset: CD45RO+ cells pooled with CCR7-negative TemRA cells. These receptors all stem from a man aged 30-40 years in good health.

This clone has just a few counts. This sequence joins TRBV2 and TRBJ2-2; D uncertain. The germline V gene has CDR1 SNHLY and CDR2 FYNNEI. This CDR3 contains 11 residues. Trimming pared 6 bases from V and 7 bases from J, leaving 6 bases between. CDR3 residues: CASSSSGELFF. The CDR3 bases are TGTGCCAGCAGCTCTAGCGGGGAGCTGTTTTTT.

CDR3 coding DNA: TGCAGCGTTGGAGGGGGCCGGGGGACTGAAGCTTTCTTT. It specifies CSVGGGRGTEAFF. This chain links TRBV29-1 with TRBJ1-1; 7 bases match TRBD1. J lost 5 bases, V lost 4 bases, and 7 bases had no gene match. CDR1 and CDR2 from the germline V gene are SQVTM and ANQGSEA. This CDR3 is 13 amino acids long.

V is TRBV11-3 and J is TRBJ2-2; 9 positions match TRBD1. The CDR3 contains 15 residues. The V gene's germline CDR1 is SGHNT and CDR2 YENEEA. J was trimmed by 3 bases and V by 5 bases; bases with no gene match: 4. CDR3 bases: TGTGCCAGCAGCCTCGGGACAGGGTACACCGGGGAGCTGTTTTTT. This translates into CASSLGTGYTGELFF.

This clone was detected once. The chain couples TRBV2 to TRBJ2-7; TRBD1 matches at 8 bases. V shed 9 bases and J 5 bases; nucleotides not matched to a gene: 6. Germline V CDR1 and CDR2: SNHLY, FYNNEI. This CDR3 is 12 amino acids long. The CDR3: CASGTGGHEQYF. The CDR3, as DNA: TGTGCCAGTGGGACAGGTGGCCACGAGCAGTACTTC.

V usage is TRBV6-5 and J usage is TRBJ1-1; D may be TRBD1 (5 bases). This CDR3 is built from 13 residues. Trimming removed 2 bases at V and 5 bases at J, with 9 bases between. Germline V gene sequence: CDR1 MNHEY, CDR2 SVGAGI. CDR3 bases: TGTGCCAGCAGTTACAGGGGTGGGACTGAAGCTTTCTTT. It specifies CASSYRGGTEAFF.

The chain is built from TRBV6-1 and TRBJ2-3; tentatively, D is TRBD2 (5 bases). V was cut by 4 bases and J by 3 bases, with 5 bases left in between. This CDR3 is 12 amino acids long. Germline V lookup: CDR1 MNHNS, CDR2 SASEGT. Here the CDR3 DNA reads TGTGCCAGCAGTGGGACTACAGATACGCAGTATTTT. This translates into CASSGTTDTQYF.

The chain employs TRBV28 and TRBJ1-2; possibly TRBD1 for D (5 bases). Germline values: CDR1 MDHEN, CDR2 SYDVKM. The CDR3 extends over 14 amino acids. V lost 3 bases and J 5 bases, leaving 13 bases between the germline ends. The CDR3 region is CASSLGGRIYGYTF. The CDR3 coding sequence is TGTGCCAGCAGTTTGGGGGGGAGAATTTATGGCTACACCTTC.

In DNA, the CDR3 is TGTGCCAGCAGCGCGCTGGGGGTAGGCTACAATGAGCAGTTCTTC. Its translation: CASSALGVGYNEQFF. The genes are TRBV11-1 and TRBJ2-1, with D perhaps being TRBD1 or TRBD2 (5 bases each). The CDR3 covers 15 residues. The V and J ends lost 5 bases and 3 bases respectively, with 14 bases between them. CDR1 SGHAT and CDR2 FQDESV come from the germline V gene (reference sequence).

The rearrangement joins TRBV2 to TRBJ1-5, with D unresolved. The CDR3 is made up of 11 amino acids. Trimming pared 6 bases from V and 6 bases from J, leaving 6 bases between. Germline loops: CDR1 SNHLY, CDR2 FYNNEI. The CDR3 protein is CASRSGQPQHF. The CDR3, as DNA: TGTGCCAGCAGATCCGGTCAGCCCCAGCATTTT.

As DNA, the CDR3 is TGTGCCAGCAGTGACCTTGAGGCCCTTAGCGGGAGAGGCACAGATACGCAGTATTTT. It encodes CASSDLEALSGRGTDTQYF. The chain couples TRBV2 to TRBJ2-3; 9 positions match TRBD2. CDR3 length equals 19 residues. Germline V gene sequence: CDR1 SNHLY, CDR2 FYNNEI. V was pared by 3 bases and J by 1 base, with 14 bases of the junction left unmatched.

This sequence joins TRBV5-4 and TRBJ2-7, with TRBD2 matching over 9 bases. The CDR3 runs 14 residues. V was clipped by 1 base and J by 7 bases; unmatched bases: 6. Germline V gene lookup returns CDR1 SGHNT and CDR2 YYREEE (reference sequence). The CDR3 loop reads CASSLLAGGREQYF. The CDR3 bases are TGTGCCAGCAGCTTGCTGGCGGGAGGGCGTGAGCAGTACTTC.

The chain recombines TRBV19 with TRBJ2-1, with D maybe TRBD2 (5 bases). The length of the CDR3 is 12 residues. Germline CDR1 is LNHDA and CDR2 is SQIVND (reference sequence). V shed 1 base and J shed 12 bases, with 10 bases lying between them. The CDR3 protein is CASSIAEGRQFF. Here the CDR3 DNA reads TGTGCCAGTAGTATAGCAGAGGGAAGGCAGTTCTTC.